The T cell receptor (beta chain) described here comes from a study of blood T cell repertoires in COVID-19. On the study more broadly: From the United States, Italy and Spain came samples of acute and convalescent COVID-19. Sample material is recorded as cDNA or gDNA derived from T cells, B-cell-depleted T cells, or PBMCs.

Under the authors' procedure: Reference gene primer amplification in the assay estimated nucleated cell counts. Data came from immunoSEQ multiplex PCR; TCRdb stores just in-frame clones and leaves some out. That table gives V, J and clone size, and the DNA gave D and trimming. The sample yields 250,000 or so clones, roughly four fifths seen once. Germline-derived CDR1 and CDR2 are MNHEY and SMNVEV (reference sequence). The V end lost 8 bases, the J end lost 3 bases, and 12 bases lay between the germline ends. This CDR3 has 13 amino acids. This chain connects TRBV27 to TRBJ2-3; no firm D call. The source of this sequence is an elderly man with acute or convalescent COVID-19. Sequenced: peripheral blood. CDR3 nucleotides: TGTGCCAGCGCCGCCCGCCTAACAGATACGCAGTATTTT. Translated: CASAARLTDTQYF.